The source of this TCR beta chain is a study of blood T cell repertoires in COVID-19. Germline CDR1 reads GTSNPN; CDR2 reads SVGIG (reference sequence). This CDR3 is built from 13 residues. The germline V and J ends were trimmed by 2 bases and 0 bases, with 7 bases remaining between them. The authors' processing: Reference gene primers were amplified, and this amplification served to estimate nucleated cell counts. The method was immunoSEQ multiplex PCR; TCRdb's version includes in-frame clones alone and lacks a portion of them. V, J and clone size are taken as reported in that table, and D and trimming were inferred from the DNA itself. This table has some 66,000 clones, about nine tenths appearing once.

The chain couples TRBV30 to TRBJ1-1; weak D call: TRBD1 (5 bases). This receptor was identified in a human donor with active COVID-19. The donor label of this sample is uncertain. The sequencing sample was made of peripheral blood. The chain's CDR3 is CAWSKTVNTEAFF. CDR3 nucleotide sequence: TGTGCCTGGAGTAAGACAGTGAACACTGAAGCTTTCTTT.